The source of this T cell receptor (beta chain) is a study of blood T cell repertoires in COVID-19. Overall study context: Samples came from the United States, Italy and Spain, spanning acute and convalescent COVID-19. PBMCs, B-cell-depleted T cells, or T cells provided the cDNA or gDNA that made up the material.

Per the authors' pipeline: For nucleated cells, counts were estimated from reference gene primer amplification. Assay used: immunoSEQ multiplex PCR; TCRdb lists only in-frame clones, some missing. V and J calls and clone size follow that table, whereas D and trimming were derived from the DNA. Of 270,000 or so clones listed, 89% are singletons. This TCR was recovered from a woman in her thirties or forties who had recovered from COVID-19. Sequencing used peripheral blood.

CDR3 coding DNA: TGTGCCAGCAGTGATACGGGACTAACCACAGATACGCAGTATTTT. As protein: CASSDTGLTTDTQYF. The chain joins TRBV2 to TRBJ2-3; 7 nucleotides line up with TRBD2. Unmatched junction bases numbered 5, after V lost 3 bases and J lost 2 bases. The length of the CDR3 is 15 residues. Germline-derived CDR1 and CDR2 are SNHLY and FYNNEI.